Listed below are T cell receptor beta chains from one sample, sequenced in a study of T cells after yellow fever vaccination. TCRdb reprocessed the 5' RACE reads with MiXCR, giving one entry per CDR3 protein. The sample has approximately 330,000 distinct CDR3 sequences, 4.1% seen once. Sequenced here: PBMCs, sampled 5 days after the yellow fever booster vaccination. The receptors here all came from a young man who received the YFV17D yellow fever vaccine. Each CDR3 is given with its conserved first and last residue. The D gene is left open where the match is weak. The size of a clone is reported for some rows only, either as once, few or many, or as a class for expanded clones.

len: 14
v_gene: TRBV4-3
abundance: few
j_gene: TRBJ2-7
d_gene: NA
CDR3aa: CASSPDPGNYEQYF
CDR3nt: TGCGCCAGCAGCCCCGACCCCGGTAACTACGAGCAGTACTTC

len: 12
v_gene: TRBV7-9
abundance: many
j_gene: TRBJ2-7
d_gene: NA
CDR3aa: CASSLSDGEQYF
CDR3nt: TGTGCCAGCAGCCTTTCGGACGGGGAGCAGTACTTC

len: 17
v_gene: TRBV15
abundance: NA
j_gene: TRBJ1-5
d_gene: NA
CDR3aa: CATSRGIQGYSNQPQHF
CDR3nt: TGTGCCACCAGCAGAGGAATACAAGGTTATAGCAATCAGCCCCAGCATTTT

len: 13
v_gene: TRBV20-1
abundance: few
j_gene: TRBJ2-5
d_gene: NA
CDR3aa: CSARFGAGETQYF
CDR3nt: TGCAGTGCTAGATTCGGGGCTGGGGAGACCCAGTACTTC

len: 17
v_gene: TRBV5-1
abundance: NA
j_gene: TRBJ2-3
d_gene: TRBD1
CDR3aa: CASSHSGTGGFTDTQYF
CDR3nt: TGCGCCAGCAGCCACTCCGGGACAGGGGGCTTCACAGATACGCAGTATTTT

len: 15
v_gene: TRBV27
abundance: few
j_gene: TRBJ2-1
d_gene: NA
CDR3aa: CASSLSAIPRNEQFF
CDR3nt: TGTGCCAGCAGTTTATCGGCAATCCCCAGGAATGAGCAGTTCTTC

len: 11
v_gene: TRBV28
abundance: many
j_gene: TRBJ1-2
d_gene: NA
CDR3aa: CASSGPYGYTF
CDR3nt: TGTGCCAGCAGCGGACCCTATGGCTACACCTTC

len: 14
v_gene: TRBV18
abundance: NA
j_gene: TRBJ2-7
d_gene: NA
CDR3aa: CASSPPAAPYEQYF
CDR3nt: TGTGCCAGCTCACCACCCGCGGCACCCTACGAGCAGTACTTC

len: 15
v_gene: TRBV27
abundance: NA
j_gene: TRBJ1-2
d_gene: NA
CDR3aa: CASMEVNGRIYGYTF
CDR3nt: TGTGCCAGCATGGAGGTGAACGGTAGAATCTATGGCTACACCTTC

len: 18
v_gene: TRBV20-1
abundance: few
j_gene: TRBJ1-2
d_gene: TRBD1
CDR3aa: CSARPSGTVNPIIDGYTF
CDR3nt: TGCAGTGCTAGACCATCCGGGACAGTCAACCCAATAATTGATGGCTACACCTTC

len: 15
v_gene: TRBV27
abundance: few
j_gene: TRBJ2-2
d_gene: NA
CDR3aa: CASSPGPQTTGELFF
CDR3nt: TGTGCCAGCAGCCCGGGACCGCAAACCACCGGGGAGCTGTTTTTT

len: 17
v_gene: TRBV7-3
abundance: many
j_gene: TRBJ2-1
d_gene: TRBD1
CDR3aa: CASTKRGGTGGWNEQFF
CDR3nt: TGTGCCAGCACGAAAAGGGGCGGGACAGGGGGCTGGAATGAGCAGTTCTTC

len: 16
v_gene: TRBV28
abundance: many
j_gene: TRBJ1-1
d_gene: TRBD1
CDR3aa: CASSPYSGQGKTEAFF
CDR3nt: TGTGCCAGCAGTCCCTATTCCGGACAGGGGAAAACTGAAGCTTTCTTT

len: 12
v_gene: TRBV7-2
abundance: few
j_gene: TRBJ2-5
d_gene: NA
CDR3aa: CASSSTPQGKYF
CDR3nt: TGTGCCAGCAGCTCTACTCCACAGGGCAAGTACTTC

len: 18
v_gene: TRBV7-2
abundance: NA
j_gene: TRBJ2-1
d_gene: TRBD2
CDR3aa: CASSQLAGGPSSYNEQFF
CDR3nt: TGTGCCAGCAGCCAGCTAGCGGGGGGCCCTTCCTCCTACAATGAGCAGTTCTTC

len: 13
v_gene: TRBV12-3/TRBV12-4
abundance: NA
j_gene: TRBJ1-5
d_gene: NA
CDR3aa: CASSQGRGQPQHF
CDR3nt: TGTGCCAGCAGCCAGGGACGGGGTCAGCCCCAGCATTTT

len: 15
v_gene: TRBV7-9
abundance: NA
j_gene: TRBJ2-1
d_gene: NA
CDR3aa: CASSHRDNSYNEQFF
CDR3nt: TGTGCCAGCAGCCACCGGGACAACTCCTACAATGAGCAGTTCTTC

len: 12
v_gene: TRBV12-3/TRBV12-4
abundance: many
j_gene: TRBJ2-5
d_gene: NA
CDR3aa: CASSRDQETQYF
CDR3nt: TGTGCCAGCAGCCGGGACCAAGAGACCCAGTACTTC

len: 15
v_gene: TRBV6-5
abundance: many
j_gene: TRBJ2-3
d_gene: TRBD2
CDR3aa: CASSRGGRNTDTQYF
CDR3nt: TGTGCCAGCAGTCGGGGGGGCAGGAACACAGATACGCAGTATTTT

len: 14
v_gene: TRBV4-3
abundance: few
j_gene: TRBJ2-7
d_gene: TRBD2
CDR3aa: CASSPSGGYYEQYF
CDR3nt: TGCGCCAGCAGCCCCAGCGGGGGGTACTACGAGCAGTACTTC